The clone carrying this T cell receptor (beta chain) showed up just a few times. The data were obtained in a study of blood T cells in healthy people across ages. Looking at the study overall: Template switching caught about one barcoded beta molecule for each two T cells.

The authors isolated at least 6 million PBMCs per sample. The V end was cut by 0 bases, the J end by 7 bases, with 12 bases between. Germline CDR1 and CDR2: SEHNR and FQNEAQ (reference sequence). The CDR3 has 15 amino acids. Next came a second PCR, run for about 7 to 12 cycles, which used a sample-barcoded 5' primer along with a J-beta primer mix. TCRdb re-called the 5' RACE reads through MiXCR, storing one row per CDR3 protein. The sample shows about 1.4 million distinct CDR3 sequences, approximately 59% of them seen only once. Sequenced: blood. The receptor was derived from a man aged 18 to 29 in good health. V is TRBV7-9 and J is TRBJ1-4; D perhaps matches TRBD1 (5 bases). The DNA for the CDR3 is TGTGCCAGCAGCTTAGCAAGGGACGGTGGTGAAAAACTGTTTTTT. This sequence encodes CASSLARDGGEKLFF.